This T cell receptor (beta chain) was sequenced during a study of shared T cell receptors in the human thymus. Per the germline V gene, CDR1 is LNHDA and CDR2 is SQIVND (reference sequence). The V end lost 4 bases, the J end lost 2 bases, and 20 bases lay between the germline ends. CDR3 length equals 17 residues. Produced via immunoSEQ multiplex PCR; TCRdb's table is partial and in-frame only. The sample lists hundreds of thousands of clones, around 87% occurring once. These data were likewise used in another study, on human thymus T cells. Per that study: Thymic material originated from resections removed in the course of corrective heart surgery.

This TCR derives from a boy younger than two with a congenital heart defect. The J gene is TRBJ1-2, the V gene TRBV19; no clear D. The sequencing input was thymocytes. The CDR3 loop is CASSKQASGVENYGYTF. CDR3 DNA: TGTGCCAGTAGTAAGCAGGCCTCCGGGGTCGAGAACTATGGCTACACCTTC.